These T cell receptor beta chains were read from a single sample in a study of early T cells in non-severe SARS-CoV-2 infection. TCRdb analysed the 5' RACE reads with MiXCR anew, one entry per CDR3 protein. The sample shows 50,000 to 60,000 distinct CDR3 sequences, around 13% of them seen only once. Sequencing input: whole blood. The source of these receptors is an adult who was a healthcare worker with PCR-confirmed SARS-CoV-2 infection or an uninfected control (not recorded which). Each CDR3 is given with its conserved first and last residue. Fields, in order: V gene, J gene, clone size, D gene, CDR3 DNA, CDR3 protein. D genes are given only for firm matches. Only some rows state a clone size, as once, few, many or a class for expanded clones.

TRBV20-1	TRBJ2-7	-	TRBD1	TGCAGTGCTAGACCGTTGACAGGGGGGGCCTACGAGCAGTACTTC	CSARPLTGGAYEQYF
TRBV11-2	TRBJ1-3	few	-	TGTGCCAGCACCCCCCTAGTTGGAAACACCATATATTTT	CASTPLVGNTIYF
TRBV7-9	TRBJ1-1	-	TRBD1	TGTGCCAGCAGCCAAATGACAGGGGTGGGGACTGAAGCTTTCTTT	CASSQMTGVGTEAFF
TRBV6-2/TRBV6-3	TRBJ2-1	many	-	TGTGCCAGCAGTTCAACAGGAACAAATGAGCAGTTCTTC	CASSSTGTNEQFF
TRBV6-5	TRBJ1-2	few	-	TGTGCCAGCAGTACCCCGGGACGGATTGCTAACTATGGCTACACCTTC	CASSTPGRIANYGYTF
TRBV7-6	TRBJ1-5	-	-	TGTGCCAGCAGCTTACGCCACCTCAATCAGCCCCAGCATTTT	CASSLRHLNQPQHF
TRBV12-3/TRBV12-4	TRBJ2-3	many	-	TGTGCCAGCAGTTTAATGGATACGCAGTATTTT	CASSLMDTQYF
TRBV10-1	TRBJ2-4	many	-	TGCGCCAGCAGTTCCGCAGCCAAAAACATTCAGTACTTC	CASSSAAKNIQYF
TRBV9	TRBJ1-1	once	-	TGTGCCAGCAGCCTTGATGAGGGCACTGAAGCTTTCTTT	CASSLDEGTEAFF
TRBV7-2	TRBJ2-1	many	TRBD2	TGTGCCAGCAGCCGAGCCGGACTAGCGGGGGTAGGTGAGCAGTTCTTC	CASSRAGLAGVGEQFF
TRBV11-2	TRBJ2-7	few	TRBD1	TGTGCCAGCAGCTTACGACAGGGGCACGAGCAGTACTTC	CASSLRQGHEQYF
TRBV6-6	TRBJ2-5	many	TRBD1	TGTGCCAGCAGCCACACCCTGGACAGGGACAAGACCCAGTACTTC	CASSHTLDRDKTQYF
TRBV4-2	TRBJ1-6	many	-	TGTGCCAGCAGCCAAGAGGTGGCGGCAAGGGATTCACCCCTCCACTTT	CASSQEVAARDSPLHF
TRBV12-5	TRBJ2-7	few	-	TGTGCTAGTGCCTCGTCCCACGAGCAGTACTTC	CASASSHEQYF
TRBV30	TRBJ1-1	many	TRBD1	TGTGCCTGGAGCCGAACCGACAGGGACTACACTGAAGCTTTCTTT	CAWSRTDRDYTEAFF
TRBV5-1	TRBJ2-1	few	TRBD2	TGCGCCAGCAGCTTCAAGCGGGGGGGCACCAATGAGCAGTTCTTC	CASSFKRGGTNEQFF
TRBV12-3/TRBV12-4	TRBJ2-1	medium-sized	-	TGTGCCAGCAGTTTAGCCGCGACGGGACCCTACAATGAGCAGTTCTTC	CASSLAATGPYNEQFF
TRBV30	TRBJ1-1	few	-	TGTGCCTGGGCCCGGACTGTTGACACTGAAGCTTTCTTT	CAWARTVDTEAFF
TRBV3-1	TRBJ1-6	many	TRBD1	TGTGCCAGCAGCCAAGCGGCTGGGACAGGCCACGGGCCCCTCCACTTT	CASSQAAGTGHGPLHF
TRBV18	TRBJ2-3	few	TRBD2	TGTGCCAGCTCACCCCACGGACTAGCGGGATTCTCTAGCACAGATACGCAGTATTTT	CASSPHGLAGFSSTDTQYF
TRBV20-1	TRBJ2-2	many	-	TGCAGTGTTCAGGGGGGGCCCCCTTTGAACACCGGGGAGCTGTTTTTT	CSVQGGPPLNTGELFF
TRBV7-2	TRBJ1-1	-	-	TGTGCCAGCAGCTTTTTGAGTCAGGGCGGTAACACTGAAGCTTTCTTT	CASSFLSQGGNTEAFF
TRBV5-4	TRBJ2-3	-	TRBD2	TGTGCCAGCAGCCCCATCGGCGGGGGGCGCACAGATACGCAGTATTTT	CASSPIGGGRTDTQYF
TRBV5-4	TRBJ2-3	few	TRBD1	TGTGCCAGCAGCTCGATGGACAGGGTGTCAGATACGCAGTATTTT	CASSSMDRVSDTQYF
TRBV4-2	TRBJ2-2	-	-	TGTGCCAGCAGCCAAGACGCTCGTTCGGCCGGGGAGCTGTTTTTT	CASSQDARSAGELFF
TRBV29-1	TRBJ2-1	-	-	TGCAGCGTGGGGGGCGGGAGCTCCTACAATGAGCAGTTCTTC	CSVGGGSSYNEQFF
TRBV3-1	TRBJ1-1	-	-	TGTGCCAGCGCCCGGAGTAGGGTGCACACTGAAGCTTTCTTT	CASARSRVHTEAFF
TRBV4-2	TRBJ2-7	many	-	TGTGCCAGCAGCCAAGGCCTGGACCTAGCGAACGAGCAGTACTTC	CASSQGLDLANEQYF
TRBV29-1	TRBJ2-1	-	TRBD2	TGCAGCGTTGACATAGCGGGGGGGAATGAGCAGTTCTTC	CSVDIAGGNEQFF
TRBV7-9	TRBJ1-1	many	-	TGTGCCAGCAGCTTAGGAATCGTGGGGCGGGGCGCTGAAGCTTTCTTT	CASSLGIVGRGAEAFF
TRBV6-5	TRBJ1-1	many	-	TGTGCCAGCAGGGACGCACTGAACACTGAAGCTTTCTTT	CASRDALNTEAFF
TRBV9	TRBJ2-1	-	TRBD1	TGTGCCAGCAGCGTAGACGGGACAGCAGGTCTCAATGAGCAGTTCTTC	CASSVDGTAGLNEQFF
TRBV6-5	TRBJ2-1	many	TRBD1	TGTGCCAGCAAACGGGACAGGGTTAGCAATGAGCAGTTCTTC	CASKRDRVSNEQFF
TRBV20-1	TRBJ1-1	many	TRBD1	TGCAGTGCTAGACTATCCAGGATCGGAGGTTCAGGGGGCACTGAAGCTTTCTTT	CSARLSRIGGSGGTEAFF
TRBV7-9	TRBJ1-1	few	-	TGTGCCAGCAGCAGACACCAAGGGGGGGGCGCTTCTGAAGCTTTCTTT	CASSRHQGGGASEAFF
TRBV19	TRBJ2-7	few	-	TGTGCCAGTAGTGCGCAGGTCCATACTTCCTACGAGCAGTACTTC	CASSAQVHTSYEQYF